Listed below are T cell receptor beta chains from one sample, sequenced in a study of blood T cells in healthy people across ages. From the 5' RACE reads, TCRdb called clonotypes with MiXCR, one entry per CDR3 protein. The data hold approximately 820,000 distinct CDR3 sequences, with 40% to 50% observed a single time. The source material was blood. These receptors were taken from a man aged 55 to 69 in good health. CDR3s include the opening cysteine and the closing phenylalanine or tryptophan. A D gene is named only where the DNA matches it firmly. Size values are once, few and many counts, or a class for expanded clones, and some rows have none.

clone size: NA
J gene: TRBJ2-3
D gene: TRBD2
V gene: TRBV4-3
CDR3 protein: CASSQDPPSGIADTQYF
CDR3 DNA: TGCGCCAGCAGCCAAGATCCCCCTAGCGGGATAGCAGATACGCAGTATTTT

clone size: NA
J gene: TRBJ2-5
D gene: NA
V gene: TRBV5-1
CDR3 protein: CASSSRGRGEETQYF
CDR3 DNA: TGCGCCAGCAGCTCCAGGGGGAGGGGTGAGGAGACCCAGTACTTC

clone size: NA
J gene: TRBJ2-1
D gene: TRBD2
V gene: TRBV7-2
CDR3 protein: CAGRTGSGGEFF
CDR3 DNA: TGTGCCGGCAGAACCGGCAGCGGGGGAGAGTTCTTC

clone size: NA
J gene: TRBJ2-1
D gene: NA
V gene: TRBV6-2/TRBV6-3
CDR3 protein: CASSLDQYNEQFF
CDR3 DNA: TGTGCCAGCAGTTTGGACCAGTACAATGAGCAGTTCTTC

clone size: NA
J gene: TRBJ2-2
D gene: NA
V gene: TRBV6-1
CDR3 protein: CASSPRGPGDTGELFF
CDR3 DNA: TGTGCCAGCAGTCCCCGGGGGCCCGGTGACACCGGGGAGCTGTTTTTT

clone size: once
J gene: TRBJ2-3
D gene: TRBD1
V gene: TRBV5-1
CDR3 protein: CASSRGTGALASTDTQYF
CDR3 DNA: TGCGCCAGCAGCCGAGGGACAGGGGCCTTAGCTAGCACAGATACGCAGTATTTT

clone size: NA
J gene: TRBJ2-1
D gene: NA
V gene: TRBV7-2
CDR3 protein: CASSLELSPDEQFF
CDR3 DNA: TGTGCCAGCAGCTTAGAATTATCCCCCGATGAGCAGTTCTTC

clone size: NA
J gene: TRBJ1-5
D gene: NA
V gene: TRBV5-6
CDR3 protein: CASSLGQTNQPQHF
CDR3 DNA: TGTGCCAGCAGCTTGGGCCAAACTAATCAGCCCCAGCATTTT

clone size: many
J gene: TRBJ2-3
D gene: NA
V gene: TRBV24-1
CDR3 protein: CATSDYGQGTDTQYF
CDR3 DNA: TGTGCCACCAGTGATTATGGGCAGGGTACGGATACGCAGTATTTT

clone size: many
J gene: TRBJ1-6
D gene: TRBD1
V gene: TRBV7-3
CDR3 protein: CASSLDRTSDSPLHF
CDR3 DNA: TGTGCCAGCAGCCTGGACAGGACCTCTGATTCACCCCTCCACTTT

clone size: many
J gene: TRBJ2-7
D gene: TRBD2
V gene: TRBV7-2
CDR3 protein: CASSLGLVDEQYF
CDR3 DNA: TGTGCCAGCAGCTTGGGACTAGTAGACGAGCAGTACTTC

clone size: NA
J gene: TRBJ2-1
D gene: NA
V gene: TRBV18
CDR3 protein: CASSPMGPHNEQFF
CDR3 DNA: TGTGCCAGCTCACCTATGGGACCTCACAATGAGCAGTTCTTC

clone size: NA
J gene: TRBJ1-5
D gene: NA
V gene: TRBV4-3
CDR3 protein: CASSQENNQPQHF
CDR3 DNA: TGCGCCAGCAGCCAAGAGAATAATCAGCCCCAGCATTTT

clone size: few
J gene: TRBJ1-6
D gene: NA
V gene: TRBV6-5
CDR3 protein: CASTQGGDSAYHF
CDR3 DNA: TGTGCCAGCACCCAGGGAGGGGACTCTGCGTACCACTTT

clone size: NA
J gene: TRBJ2-4
D gene: NA
V gene: TRBV4-3
CDR3 protein: CASSQDVLGIQYF
CDR3 DNA: TGCGCCAGCAGCCAAGACGTTTTGGGCATTCAGTACTTC

clone size: NA
J gene: TRBJ2-7
D gene: TRBD2
V gene: TRBV6-2/TRBV6-3
CDR3 protein: CASSYSFGTNYEQYF
CDR3 DNA: TGTGCCAGCAGTTACAGTTTCGGGACTAACTACGAGCAGTACTTC